Described below is a single T cell receptor (beta chain) sequence and its context. Its cognate antigen is unknown. The protocol was immunoSEQ multiplex PCR, while the TCRdb copy is restricted to in-frame clones and leaves out a portion. The table shows 160,000 or so clones, with about 90% occurring only once. The data stem from a study of T cell responses to AZD1222 COVID-19 vaccine. Study observations and caveats: Clonal diversity was possibly underestimated, and white British individuals and females predominated among donors. As reported, nearly half of all spike-specific TCRs target variant regions that are unmutated. Regions 160-218 and 743-854 held dominance among vaccine-associated CD4 TCRs, which spanned spike.

With V trimmed by 0 bases and J by 5 bases, 6 bases remained unmatched. The CDR3 length is 16 residues. Germline V lookup: CDR1 MNHEY, CDR2 SVGAGI. This specimen consisted of peripheral blood, obtained on day 0 of MenACWY control vaccination. V usage is TRBV6-5 and J usage is TRBJ2-5; 10 bases are a match to TRBD2. This sequence was found in an adult in good health. This CDR3 is CASSYSTLAGVETQYF. CDR3 in DNA: TGTGCCAGCAGTTACTCGACTCTAGCGGGAGTGGAGACCCAGTACTTC.